Below are 14 T cell receptor beta chains sequenced from a single sample in a study of OX40 agonist ivuxolimab in advanced cancers. TCRdb keeps only in-frame clones here, not all; method: immunoSEQ multiplex PCR. The table has about 43,000 clones, approximately 88% seen once; the top ten hold about 23%. Sequenced material: CD4+ or CD8+ T cells sorted from blood, taken in a trial of the OX40 agonist ivuxolimab. The receptors originated from an adult with an advanced solid tumor such as melanoma, head and neck, liver or kidney cancer.

The V gene is TRBV9, the J gene TRBJ2-2, with D possibly being TRBD1 (5 bases). Deletions cut 3 bases from V and 7 bases from J, with 16 bases between. This CDR3 spans 15 amino acids. Germline CDR1 and CDR2: SGDLS and YYNGEE. The CDR3: CASSERLSQGGELFF. CDR3 bases: TGTGCCAGCAGCGAGCGACTCAGTCAGGGCGGGGAGCTGTTTTTT. The full variable domain, with the rest looked up from reference TRBV9 and TRBJ2-2, is DSGVTQTPKHLITATGQRVTLRCSPRSGDLSVYWYQQSLDQGLQFLIQYYNGEERAKGNILERFSAQQFPDLHSELNLSSLELGDSALYFCASSERLSQGGELFFGEGSRLTVL.

V usage is TRBV2 and J usage is TRBJ2-3, with D uncertain. The V gene lost 3 bases and the J gene lost 4 bases, with 11 bases spanning the gap. This CDR3 region has 14 residues. Germline CDR1 and CDR2: SNHLY and FYNNEI. CDR3 DNA: TGTGCCAGCAGTGAGGTTGATAGCTCAGATACGCAGTATTTT. Its translation is CASSEVDSSDTQYF.

The rearrangement links TRBV15 to TRBJ1-6, with a weak D call TRBD1 (6 bases). Germline CDR1 is LNHNV and CDR2 is YYDKDF (reference sequence). The CDR3 spans 15 residues. V lost 1 base to trimming and J lost 7 bases, with 11 bases between them. The CDR3: CATSRGDTGNSPLHF. In DNA, the CDR3 is TGTGCCACCAGCAGAGGGGACACGGGGAATTCACCCCTCCACTTT.

This chain links TRBV7-9 with TRBJ2-7, with TRBD1 as a possible D gene (7 bases). This CDR3 has 14 amino acids. The V gene lost 5 bases and the J gene lost 3 bases, with 14 bases spanning the gap. Germline assignment: CDR1 SEHNR and CDR2 FQNEAQ (reference sequence). CDR3 in DNA: TGTGCCAGCAGCCAGCGGCAGGGGGGCTACGAGCAGTACTTC. Protein: CASSQRQGGYEQYF.

The chain links TRBV7-9 to TRBJ2-7, with 7 nucleotides matching TRBD1. Germline trimming cut 3 bases from V and 3 bases from J; bases unmatched to any gene: 5. The germline V gene has CDR1 SEHNR and CDR2 FQNEAQ (reference sequence). CDR3 length: 14 residues. CDR3 region: CASSFDRADYEQYF. CDR3 DNA sequence: TGTGCCAGCAGCTTCGACAGGGCAGACTACGAGCAGTACTTC.

This clone was observed a handful of times. This chain uses TRBV30 with TRBJ2-7, with D unresolved. Trimming stripped 3 bases from V and 2 bases from J, with 14 bases between. This CDR3 comprises 14 residues. Germline V gives CDR1 GTSNPN, CDR2 SVGIG (reference sequence). The CDR3 loop is CAWRTTLNAYEQYF. Written as DNA, the CDR3 is TGTGCCTGGAGGACGACTCTTAACGCCTACGAGCAGTACTTC.

This chain links TRBV9 with TRBJ2-1; no clear D gene. V was cut by 1 base and J by 0 bases, with 14 bases left in between. This CDR3 region has 17 residues. Germline CDR1 reads SGDLS; CDR2 reads YYNGEE. This chain's CDR3 is CASSVNQRLSSYNEQFF. The CDR3 DNA is TGTGCCAGCAGCGTAAACCAGCGCCTCAGCTCCTACAATGAGCAGTTCTTC. The variable domain in full, completed from reference TRBV9 and TRBJ2-1, reads DSGVTQTPKHLITATGQRVTLRCSPRSGDLSVYWYQQSLDQGLQFLIQYYNGEERAKGNILERFSAQQFPDLHSELNLSSLELGDSALYFCASSVNQRLSSYNEQFFGPGTRLTVL.

The chain recombines TRBV11-1 with TRBJ2-7, with 7 bases aligning to TRBD1. This CDR3 has 15 residues. V trimming: 5 bases; J trimming: 2 bases; junction bases outside the gene matches: 9. Germline V gene data show CDR1 as SGHAT and CDR2 as FQDESV (reference sequence). The CDR3 region is CASSLTRQGTYEQYF. The CDR3 nucleotides read TGTGCCAGCAGCCTCACGCGACAGGGTACCTACGAGCAGTACTTC.

The rearrangement links TRBV5-5 to TRBJ2-5; 16 nucleotides match TRBD2. This CDR3 has 18 residues. Losses at the gene ends were 0 bases for V and 1 base for J; bases not matched to a gene: 3. From germline, CDR1 is SGHKS and CDR2 YYEKEE (reference sequence). The CDR3 bases are TGTGCCAGCAGCTTGGAGGGACTAGCGGGAGGGCCCCAAGAGACCCAGTACTTC. Translated: CASSLEGLAGGPQETQYF. The full variable domain, with the rest looked up from reference TRBV5-5 and TRBJ2-5, is DAGVTQSPTHLIKTRGQQVTLRCSPISGHKSVSWYQQVLGQGPQFIFQYYEKEERGRGNFPDRFSARQFPNYSSELNVNALLLGDSALYLCASSLEGLAGGPQETQYFGPGTRLLVL.

The chain combines TRBV10-3 with TRBJ1-1; D may be TRBD1 (5 bases). From germline, CDR1 is ENHRY and CDR2 SYGVKD. The CDR3 is 10 amino acids. Trimming took off 9 bases at V and 10 bases at J, with 12 bases between the two ends. The CDR3 DNA is TGTGCCATAGAACAGGCTCGAGCTTTCTTT. Its protein product is CAIEQARAFF.

The V gene is TRBV2, the J gene TRBJ2-7; 8 bases map to TRBD2. The CDR3 totals 14 residues. V shed 6 bases, J shed 3 bases, and the junction held 7 bases outside the gene matches. Germline CDR1 SNHLY, CDR2 FYNNEI. This chain's CDR3 is CASSDSGMVYEQYF. The DNA for the CDR3 is TGTGCCAGCAGCGATAGCGGGATGGTCTACGAGCAGTACTTC.

This chain uses TRBV15 with TRBJ1-1; TRBD1 matches 10 bases. Germline-derived CDR1 and CDR2 are LNHNV and YYDKDF (reference sequence). This CDR3 comprises 15 residues. J was trimmed by 5 bases and V by 1 base; bases with no gene match: 4. In DNA form, the CDR3 reads TGTGCCACCAGCAGAGGACAGGGGGCGAGAACTGAAGCTTTCTTT. The encoded protein is CATSRGQGARTEAFF.

The count of this clone is one. The chain recombines TRBV19 with TRBJ2-7, with TRBD2 identical over 8 bases. CDR3 size: 16 residues. Germline-derived CDR1 and CDR2 are LNHDA and SQIVND (reference sequence). The trim removed 5 bases at V and 3 bases at J, leaving 12 bases unmatched. In nucleotides, the CDR3 is TGTGCCAGTAGTCCACGACCGGCTAGCGGGTACTACGAGCAGTACTTC. It codes for CASSPRPASGYYEQYF.

V is TRBV28 and J is TRBJ1-4, with 7 bases identical to TRBD1. Germline V gene lookup returns CDR1 MDHEN and CDR2 SYDVKM. This CDR3 is built from 14 residues. Trimming cost V 8 bases and J 10 bases; bases outside gene matches: 13. This chain's CDR3 is CASSPPGQPLKLFF. CDR3 sequence (DNA): TGTGCCAGCTCCCCTCCGGGACAGCCTCTAAAACTGTTTTTT.